Given below is one T cell receptor (beta chain) in context. Antigen specificity is unknown. The sample is drawn from a study of T cells and Merkel cell carcinoma outcomes. Broader study findings: Merkel cell carcinoma outcomes were reportedly predicted by repertoire and T-cell density.

Only in-frame clones appear in the TCRdb table, and some are missing; sequencing was by immunoSEQ multiplex PCR. The sample holds over 7,500 clones; roughly 80% are singletons and the top ten take 2% to 2.5%. The origin of this receptor is a human donor with Merkel cell carcinoma. The material sequenced was tumor tissue from Merkel cell carcinoma.

As DNA, the CDR3 is TGTGCCAGCAGCTCGCCGCCGGCAGGGGGGACTGAAGCTTTCTTT. Translated: CASSSPPAGGTEAFF. The chain joins TRBV7-4 to TRBJ1-1, with 7 bases identical to TRBD1. CDR1 and CDR2 from the germline V gene are SGHVT and SQSDAQ. With V trimmed by 4 bases and J by 5 bases, 10 bases remained unmatched. This CDR3 is 15 amino acids long.